The rows below give T cell receptor beta chains drawn from one sample of a study of blood T cells in healthy people across ages. TCRdb re-analysed the 5' RACE reads in MiXCR, keeping a single row per CDR3 protein. Of fewer than 2,000,000 distinct CDR3 sequences listed, 30% to 35% were seen once; the top ten hold about 11%. Specimen: blood. These receptors were collected from a woman aged 25 to 39 in good health. Both conserved end residues are part of each CDR3. D genes are given only for firm matches. Rows may omit the clone size; those that give it use once, few, many or a size class.

V gene	D gene	clone size	J gene	CDR3 DNA	CDR3 protein
TRBV20-1	TRBD1	NA	TRBJ1-6	TGCAGCCAGGGTTCAGGGGGCAATTCACCCCTCCACTTT	CSQGSGGNSPLHF
TRBV7-2	NA	NA	TRBJ2-7	TGCGCCAGCAGCTTTGACAGCTACGAGCGGTACTTC	CASSFDSYERYF
TRBV4-1	NA	NA	TRBJ1-1	TGCGCCAGCAGCCCCCAGGCAGGGCGAAGGAGAGACACTGAAGCTTTCTTT	CASSPQAGRRRDTEAFF
TRBV5-1	TRBD1	NA	TRBJ1-2	TGCGCCAGCAGCCACCCCGGGACAGGGGGCGACTATGGCTACACCTTC	CASSHPGTGGDYGYTF
TRBV6-2/TRBV6-3	NA	NA	TRBJ1-1	TGTGCCAGCGGGTCGGACCGTACCTCCGTGGAGGCTTTCTTT	CASGSDRTSVEAFF
TRBV20-1	NA	NA	TRBJ2-7	TGCAGTGCTAGAGATGGAGCAGTCACCTACGAGCAGTACTTC	CSARDGAVTYEQYF
TRBV10-3	TRBD2	few	TRBJ2-7	TGTGCCATCAGTGGGGTAGCGGGAGCCGATTACGAGCAGTACTTC	CAISGVAGADYEQYF
TRBV5-1	NA	few	TRBJ2-5	TGCGCCAGCAGCGGGGGGGGCAACCAAGAGACCCAGTACTTC	CASSGGGNQETQYF
TRBV20-1	TRBD1	NA	TRBJ1-5	TGCAGTGCTAGAGGGACAGGCGAACTAAGCAATCAGCCCCAGCATTTT	CSARGTGELSNQPQHF
TRBV6-2/TRBV6-3	TRBD1	few	TRBJ2-7	TGTGCCAGCAAACCGGGACAGGCGTCCTCCGAGCAGTACTTC	CASKPGQASSEQYF
TRBV27	TRBD2	NA	TRBJ2-1	TGTGCCAGCAAAGGACTAGCGGGGGGTACCTACAATGAGCAGTTCTTC	CASKGLAGGTYNEQFF
TRBV3-1	NA	NA	TRBJ1-2	TGTGCCAGCAACCAAGCGGGGTACTATGGCTACACCTTC	CASNQAGYYGYTF
TRBV5-1	NA	NA	TRBJ2-7	TGCGCCAGCAGCTTGGGCGCGGGAAGGAGCTCCTACGAGCAGTACTTC	CASSLGAGRSSYEQYF
TRBV29-1	NA	few	TRBJ2-2	TGCAGCGTCCGGGTCGCCGGGGAGCTGTTTTTT	CSVRVAGELFF
TRBV29-1	TRBD2	few	TRBJ2-1	TGCAGCGTTGTCGGCGGGAGAGGTATGGATGAGCAGTTCTTC	CSVVGGRGMDEQFF
TRBV12-3/TRBV12-4	TRBD2	few	TRBJ2-7	TGTGCCAGCAGCTCCCCGACACTAGCGGGAGGCTCCTACGAGCAGTACTTC	CASSSPTLAGGSYEQYF
TRBV6-2/TRBV6-3	NA	NA	TRBJ1-1	TGTGCCAGCTCAAGAACAGGGAAGACTGAAGCTTTCTTT	CASSRTGKTEAFF
TRBV29-1	NA	few	TRBJ1-2	TGCAGCGTTGCTCAGGGAACAGGCCACTATGGCTACACCTTC	CSVAQGTGHYGYTF
TRBV20-1	NA	NA	TRBJ2-1	TGCAGTGCTAGAGAGCCGTTTCTTGGACACAATGAGCAGTTCTTC	CSAREPFLGHNEQFF
TRBV29-1	NA	few	TRBJ1-1	TGCAGCGTTGGCCATACGAACACTGAAGCTTTCTTT	CSVGHTNTEAFF
TRBV4-1	TRBD2	many	TRBJ2-1	TGCGCCAGCAGCCCGTCCGGCCAGGCTGCGGGAGGGTGGAATGAGCAGTTCTTC	CASSPSGQAAGGWNEQFF
TRBV5-1	NA	NA	TRBJ2-7	TGCGCCAGCAGCTTATTCGGGGAACACGAGCAGTACTTC	CASSLFGEHEQYF
TRBV4-1	TRBD2	NA	TRBJ2-3	TGCGCCAGCAGCCAAGAGGGGAGGCCCTTCGGGGGGACGCAGTATTTT	CASSQEGRPFGGTQYF
TRBV7-3	NA	once	TRBJ2-5	TGTGCCAGCAGCAGCCACGGTGGATCCCAAGAGACCCAGTACTTC	CASSSHGGSQETQYF
TRBV7-8	TRBD2	NA	TRBJ2-1	TGTGCCAGCAGCTTAGGTTTAGCGGGGGCCGGGGGCTCCCACAATGAGCAGTTCTTC	CASSLGLAGAGGSHNEQFF
TRBV7-6	NA	NA	TRBJ1-1	TGTGCCAGCAGTATGAATCCCCGGACAGTTGAAGCTTTCTTT	CASSMNPRTVEAFF
TRBV2	NA	NA	TRBJ1-2	TGTGCCAGCAGTGAACAGGGCAGGGGAGGTCATGGCTACACCTTC	CASSEQGRGGHGYTF
TRBV12-5	TRBD1	few	TRBJ2-3	TGTGCTAGTGGCACCGGGACAGGCAAACCTAGCACAGATACGCAGTATTTT	CASGTGTGKPSTDTQYF
TRBV5-1	NA	few	TRBJ2-3	TGCGCCAGCAGCCCGGCACAGGGTCGAAGCACAGATACGCAGTATTTT	CASSPAQGRSTDTQYF
TRBV27	NA	few	TRBJ2-3	TGTGCCAGCAGTTTATCGTCTCTTCCCTACGGAGATACGCAGTATTTT	CASSLSSLPYGDTQYF
TRBV12-3/TRBV12-4	NA	few	TRBJ2-2	TGTGCCAGCACTCCGTCGGGGCTCCGGAACACCGGGGAGCTGTTTTTT	CASTPSGLRNTGELFF
TRBV12-3/TRBV12-4	NA	few	TRBJ2-7	TGTGCCAGCAGTTTAAACGCGGCCCTCCTACCCTACGAGCAGTACTTC	CASSLNAALLPYEQYF
TRBV20-1	NA	few	TRBJ1-4	TGCAGTGCGATCGCCGGGGAGACCCTGTTTTTT	CSAIAGETLFF
TRBV28	TRBD2	NA	TRBJ2-5	TGTGCCAGCAGTCCACATCCGACTAGCGGGAGGGGACACAAAGAGACCCAGTACTTC	CASSPHPTSGRGHKETQYF
TRBV30	NA	NA	TRBJ2-1	TGTGCCTGGAGTAGATGGGGGTCTGGGGGGGAGCAGTTCTTC	CAWSRWGSGGEQFF
TRBV28	TRBD1	NA	TRBJ2-3	TGTGCCAGCAGTACCGGGACAGGGGGCGCGTTGCAGTATTTT	CASSTGTGGALQYF
TRBV6-6	NA	NA	TRBJ1-2	TGTGCCAGCAGGAGGGGGGAGACCTATGGCTACACCTTC	CASRRGETYGYTF
TRBV28	NA	few	TRBJ2-7	TGTGCCAGCAGACGTAAACAGGGTTACCACGAGCAGTACTTC	CASRRKQGYHEQYF
TRBV20-1	TRBD2	many	TRBJ2-5	TGCAGTGCAACGACTAGCGGGGGACAAGAGACCCAGTACTTC	CSATTSGGQETQYF
TRBV7-2	TRBD1	NA	TRBJ1-2	TGTGCCAGCAGCTTAAAGGGGGGACAGGGGGATTATGGCTACACCTTC	CASSLKGGQGDYGYTF
TRBV6-6	TRBD1	few	TRBJ2-1	TGTGCCAGCAGTTACTCGAGTCGGGACAGGTTCTTC	CASSYSSRDRFF
TRBV20-1	NA	NA	TRBJ2-7	TGCAGTGCTGCCATCCCGGCTACTCAGCAGTACTTC	CSAAIPATQQYF
TRBV3-1	NA	NA	TRBJ1-2	TGTGCCAGCAGCCAGACCCGGACGGGATCGGGGTATGGCTACACCTTC	CASSQTRTGSGYGYTF
TRBV15	TRBD1	NA	TRBJ1-1	TGTGCCACCAGCAGAGAACTCAGGGGGCTGAACACTGAAGCTTTCTTT	CATSRELRGLNTEAFF
TRBV20-1	NA	few	TRBJ2-1	TGCAGTGCTAGCGGGGGGCCGGGGAATGAGCAGTTCTTC	CSASGGPGNEQFF
TRBV11-1	NA	NA	TRBJ2-7	TGTGCCAGCAACCGACTAGACTACGAGCAGTACTTC	CASNRLDYEQYF
TRBV9	TRBD2	few	TRBJ2-5	TGTGCCAGCAGCCGACTAGCGGGGGCCCTCGGGGAGACCCAGTACTTC	CASSRLAGALGETQYF
TRBV12-3/TRBV12-4	NA	NA	TRBJ2-7	TGTGCCAGCAGTTTAAAGGCGACCGCCTACGAGCAGTACTTC	CASSLKATAYEQYF
TRBV4-1	NA	few	TRBJ2-4	TGCGCCAGCAGCCGCCCCGGGACTGGGTCCAAAAACATTCAGTACTTC	CASSRPGTGSKNIQYF